Listed below are T cell receptor beta chains from one sample, sequenced in a study of cytotoxic CD8 clonotypes in ibrutinib-treated CLL. Profiled with immunoSEQ multiplex PCR; TCRdb holds only in-frame clones, not every one. The top ten clones hold over 5% of a sample with hundreds of thousands of clones, almost 80% of them seen once. The source was PBMCs, collected before ibrutinib treatment. The receptors originated from a human donor with chronic lymphocytic leukemia. Each CDR3 is given with its conserved first and last residue. The order of the fields is D gene, J gene, clone size, V gene, CDR3 protein, CDR3 DNA. The D gene is left open where the match is weak. Only some rows state a clone size, as once, few, many or a class for expanded clones.

D: TRBD2; J: TRBJ2-3; size: -; V: TRBV6-5; CDR3: CASSYGTSFSDTQYF; DNA: TGTGCCAGCAGTTACGGGACTAGTTTCTCAGATACGCAGTATTTT
D: -; J: TRBJ2-1; size: -; V: TRBV29-1; CDR3: CSVEDRTNLNEQFF; DNA: TGCAGCGTTGAAGACCGGACAAACCTCAATGAGCAGTTCTTC
D: -; J: TRBJ1-1; size: -; V: TRBV6-6; CDR3: CASSPDSTEAFF; DNA: TGTGCCAGCAGTCCAGACTCGACTGAAGCTTTCTTT
D: -; J: TRBJ1-5; size: -; V: TRBV4-1; CDR3: CASSLQGSNQPQHF; DNA: TGCGCCAGCAGCCTACAGGGATCCAATCAGCCCCAGCATTTT
D: TRBD2; J: TRBJ2-7; size: -; V: TRBV25-1; CDR3: CASSEWTSGSYEQYF; DNA: TGTGCCAGCAGTGAATGGACTAGCGGGAGCTACGAGCAGTACTTC
D: -; J: TRBJ2-2; size: -; V: TRBV5-6; CDR3: CASSFLAGELFF; DNA: TGTGCCAGCAGCTTTCTTGCGGGGGAGCTGTTTTTT
D: -; J: TRBJ1-1; size: -; V: TRBV7-8; CDR3: CASSLSGGRAFF; DNA: TGTGCCAGCAGCTTATCTGGGGGCCGGGCTTTCTTT
D: -; J: TRBJ2-1; size: -; V: TRBV29-1; CDR3: CSVEDSETKYNEQFF; DNA: TGCAGCGTTGAAGATAGTGAGACTAAGTACAATGAGCAGTTCTTC
D: -; J: TRBJ1-4; size: -; V: TRBV10-2; CDR3: CATNQRGNEKLFF; DNA: TGCGCCACCAACCAACGCGGAAATGAAAAACTGTTTTTT
D: TRBD2; J: TRBJ2-1; size: -; V: TRBV6-4; CDR3: CASSDSLLAGGYNEQFF; DNA: TGTGCCAGCAGTGACTCTCTGCTGGCGGGAGGCTACAATGAGCAGTTCTTC
D: TRBD1; J: TRBJ2-5; size: -; V: TRBV18; CDR3: CASSPLGQGNGETQYF; DNA: TGTGCCAGCTCACCTTTGGGACAGGGGAACGGGGAGACCCAGTACTTC
D: TRBD1; J: TRBJ1-1; size: once; V: TRBV15; CDR3: CATRRTGENTEAFF; DNA: TGTGCCACCAGGAGGACAGGAGAGAACACTGAAGCTTTCTTT
D: -; J: TRBJ2-5; size: -; V: TRBV12-5; CDR3: CASGSRDGGETQYF; DNA: TGTGCTAGTGGTTCAAGGGACGGCGGCGAGACCCAGTACTTC
D: -; J: TRBJ2-7; size: -; V: TRBV6-1; CDR3: CASSEEVLARRPYEQYF; DNA: TGTGCCAGCAGTGAAGAGGTGCTAGCGAGACGACCCTACGAGCAGTACTTC
D: TRBD2; J: TRBJ2-7; size: few; V: TRBV14; CDR3: CASSQDSGRIREQYF; DNA: TGTGCCAGCAGCCAAGACAGCGGGAGGATACGCGAGCAGTACTTC